One and the same sample provided the 26 T cell receptor beta chains below, sequenced in a study of post-analysis software for immune sequencing data. General study points: Higher frequency in patients than in controls was seen for about five TRBV segments, with TRBV5-6, TRBV5-1 and TRBV20-1 among them.

Their specific antigens are unknown. Sequencing libraries made from TCR beta cDNA carried unique molecular identifiers. TCRdb re-derived calls from the PCR reads in MiXCR, one entry per CDR3 protein. The sample holds 650,000 to 850,000 distinct CDR3 sequences; about 43% are singletons and the top ten take 4.9%. The sample consisted of blood. The receptors shown here come from a girl between 5 and 17 years old with multiple sclerosis.

For the CDR3, the DNA is TGTGCCAGCAGCCAAGAGGGGCCACTCTCTGGGGCCAACGTCCTGACTTTC. Protein sequence: CASSQEGPLSGANVLTF. The chain carries TRBV3-1 and TRBJ2-6, with a weak D call TRBD1 (5 bases). The CDR3 is 17 amino acids. The V end lost 0 bases, the J end lost 0 bases, and 9 bases lay between the germline ends. CDR1 and CDR2 (germline): LGHDT, YNNKEL (reference sequence).

This chain uses TRBV20-1 with TRBJ2-7; unclear D gene. In germline, CDR1 is DFQATT, CDR2 SNEGSKA (reference sequence). This CDR3 region has 13 residues. V was shortened by 1 base and J by 6 bases, with 13 bases between the two germline ends. DNA of the CDR3: TGCAGTGCTAGAGTCGCGCTTTTAGGCGAGCAGTACTTC. Translation gives CSARVALLGEQYF.

This chain joins TRBV12-3 or TRBV12-4 and TRBJ2-4; 9 nucleotides line up with TRBD2. The CDR3 has 16 residues. Trimming at V came to 5 bases and at J to 4 bases, leaving 9 bases not matched to a gene. CDR3 protein: CASSQSSGTSKNIQYF. The DNA for the CDR3 is TGTGCCAGCAGTCAATCTAGCGGGACGTCAAAAAACATTCAGTACTTC.

This clonotype has more than one count but fewer than ten. V usage is TRBV12-3 or TRBV12-4 and J usage is TRBJ1-5; D ambiguous. Deletions cut 6 bases from V and 1 base from J, with 13 bases between. The CDR3 extends over 15 amino acids. CDR3 coding DNA: TGTGCCAGCAGCCCCGGGCCGGGCAGCAATCAGCCCCAGCATTTT. It encodes CASSPGPGSNQPQHF.

The chain is built from TRBV4-3 and TRBJ1-2, with D perhaps TRBD1 (6 bases). The CDR3 loop spans 13 amino acids. V was shortened by 2 bases and J by 8 bases, with 12 bases between the two germline ends. Germline V lookup: CDR1 LGHNA, CDR2 YSLEER. CDR3: CASSQIGGYGYTF. Written as DNA, the CDR3 is TGCGCCAGCAGCCAAATAGGGGGTTACGGCTACACCTTC.

This clonotype occurred a few times. The V and J genes are TRBV5-1 and TRBJ2-1, with 7 bases fitting TRBD1. This CDR3 spans 15 amino acids. CDR1 SGHRS and CDR2 YFSETQ come from the germline V gene. V lost 4 bases to trimming and J lost 0 bases; unmatched junction nucleotides: 4. The CDR3 reads CASSPGTVSYNEQFF. The CDR3 region has the DNA TGCGCCAGCAGCCCGGGGACAGTCTCCTACAATGAGCAGTTCTTC.

DNA of the CDR3: TGTGCCAGCAGTGCCAACGACGGGGGCAATCAGCCCCAGCATTTT. Translated: CASSANDGGNQPQHF. The chain is built from TRBV25-1 and TRBJ1-5; D is undetermined. Trimming removed 4 bases from V and 2 bases from J, with 12 bases in between. CDR3 length equals 15 residues. Germline V CDR1 and CDR2: MGHDK, SYGVNS.

The gene calls are TRBV4-3 and TRBJ1-6; D is perhaps TRBD1 (6 bases). The CDR3 spans 18 residues. V lost 0 bases to trimming and J lost 0 bases, with 12 bases between them. Germline V gene data show CDR1 as LGHNA and CDR2 as YSLEER. The CDR3 here is CASSQDLGGGSYNSPLHF. As DNA, the CDR3 is TGCGCCAGCAGCCAAGATCTGGGAGGGGGCTCCTATAATTCACCCCTCCACTTT.

This chain connects TRBV15 to TRBJ2-4; D tentatively fits TRBD1 or TRBD2 (5 bases each). The V gene lost 0 bases and the J gene lost 3 bases, with 9 bases spanning the gap. From germline, CDR1 is LNHNV and CDR2 YYDKDF (reference sequence). The CDR3 extends over 15 amino acids. CDR3 residues: CATSRERDGKNIQYF. CDR3 bases: TGTGCCACCAGCAGAGAACGGGACGGCAAAAACATTCAGTACTTC.

The J gene is TRBJ2-1, the V gene TRBV9; tentative D call: TRBD2 (5 bases). V lost 0 bases to trimming and J lost 2 bases, with 15 bases between them. The CDR3 contains 17 residues. Germline values: CDR1 SGDLS, CDR2 YYNGEE. The CDR3: CASSVEPGITTYNEQFF. The CDR3 DNA reads as TGTGCCAGCAGCGTAGAGCCGGGGATTACAACCTACAATGAGCAGTTCTTC.

A word on this clonotype: A read error may produce the germline difference seen at one junction end. The chain carries TRBV20-1 and TRBJ2-2; 8 bases align to TRBD2. CDR3 length: 15 residues. The germline V gene encodes CDR1 DFQATT and CDR2 SNEGSKA (reference sequence). CDR3: CSAGPGGQKTGERFF. DNA for the CDR3: TGCAGTGCTGGCCCGGGAGGGCAAAAAACCGGGGAGCGGTTTTTT.

The V gene is TRBV7-3, the J gene TRBJ2-3; D possibly matches TRBD1 or TRBD2 (5 bases each). The CDR3 runs to 16 residues. Germline CDR1 is SGHTA and CDR2 is FQGTGA. The V end lost 4 bases, the J end lost 6 bases, and 20 bases lay between the germline ends. In nucleotides, the CDR3 is TGTGCCAGCAGCTCTGGGACGGCCCCCGTTCGGGATACGCAGTATTTT. Amino acid sequence: CASSSGTAPVRDTQYF.

A word on this clonotype: One end of the junction is discordant with germline, which a read error may explain. The chain carries TRBV28 and TRBJ1-2; D is unresolved. CDR1 and CDR2 (germline): MDHEN, SYDVKM. This CDR3 region has 12 residues. As DNA, the CDR3 is TGTGCCAGCAGCCCGGAGGGCTATGGCTGCACCTTC. This translates into CASSPEGYGCTF.

The chain is built from TRBV21-1 and TRBJ2-5; whether TRBD1, the table's D call, matches the DNA was not checked. TRBV21-1 is recorded as a pseudogene. This CDR3 contains 17 residues. In DNA form, the CDR3 reads TGTGCCAGCAGCAAAGGGACCGGGACAGGGGACCAAGAGACCCAGTACTTC. Protein sequence: CASSKGTGTGDQETQYF.

This clonotype was detected only a few times. V gene TRBV6-5 combines with J gene TRBJ2-5, with 9 bases lining up with TRBD2. Germline V gene lookup returns CDR1 MNHEY and CDR2 SVGAGI. The CDR3 covers 15 residues. The J segment lost 5 bases and the V segment lost 7 bases, leaving 11 bases of the junction unmatched. The CDR3 reads CASTHNPSGIETQYF. The CDR3 DNA sequence: TGTGCCAGCACCCATAACCCTAGCGGGATTGAGACCCAGTACTTC.

CDR3 bases: TGCAGTGCTAGATACCAGACCGGGACTCCCCAGAGTGGAGCCAAAAACATTCAGTACTTC. Amino acids: CSARYQTGTPQSGAKNIQYF. The chain is built from TRBV20-1 and TRBJ2-4, with a tentative D call TRBD2 (6 bases). The CDR3 covers 20 residues. The germline V and J ends were trimmed by 2 bases and 0 bases, with 26 bases remaining between them. CDR1 and CDR2 from the germline V gene are DFQATT and SNEGSKA (reference sequence).

This chain joins TRBV12-3 or TRBV12-4 and TRBJ2-7; possibly TRBD1 for D (6 bases). The V and J ends lost 0 bases and 6 bases respectively, with 15 bases between them. The CDR3 has 15 residues. CDR3 sequence reads: CASSLARSARGEQYF. The CDR3 nucleotides read TGTGCCAGCAGTTTAGCGCGGTCGGCCAGGGGCGAGCAGTACTTC.

The rearrangement joins TRBV18 to TRBJ1-2; D not resolved. V shed 0 bases and J shed 2 bases, with 10 bases lying between them. The V gene's germline CDR1 is KGHSH and CDR2 LQKENI. CDR3 length equals 15 residues. CDR3: CASSPPRDINYGYTF. The CDR3 coding sequence is TGTGCCAGCTCACCACCGAGAGACATAAACTATGGCTACACCTTC. The variable domain in full, with the rest retrieved from reference TRBV18 and TRBJ1-2, is NAGVMQNPRHLVRRRGQEARLRCSPMKGHSHVYWYRQLPEEGLKFMVYLQKENIIDESGMPKERFSAEFPKEGPSILRIQQVVRGDSAAYFCASSPPRDINYGYTFGSGTRLTVV.

This clonotype was seen more than once but under ten times. The chain uses TRBV20-1 and TRBJ1-4, with unresolved D. Germline assignment: CDR1 DFQATT and CDR2 SNEGSKA (reference sequence). V shed 1 base and J shed 8 bases, with 5 bases lying between them. This CDR3 spans 11 amino acids. CDR3 nucleotide sequence: TGCAGTGCTAGAGTCTCAGAAAAACTGTTTTTT. It yields the protein CSARVSEKLFF.

The chain employs TRBV6-2 or TRBV6-3 and TRBJ1-2, with TRBD1 matching 12 bases. This CDR3 contains 17 residues. The V and J ends lost 5 bases and 6 bases, in that order; junction bases with no gene match: 13. From germline, CDR1 is MNHEY and CDR2 SVGEGT. CDR3 in amino acids: CASSNPGQGALQDGYTF. DNA for the CDR3: TGTGCCAGCAGTAACCCGGGACAGGGGGCGCTTCAGGATGGCTACACCTTC.

In regard to this clonotype: A clone one base away is much larger, so this may be a read error. The J gene is TRBJ1-2, the V gene TRBV5-6, with D tentatively TRBD1 (5 bases). Germline V gene data show CDR1 as SGHDT and CDR2 as YYEEEE. Deletions cut 4 bases from V and 0 bases from J, with 13 bases between. The CDR3 spans 15 residues. As DNA, the CDR3 is TGTGCCAGCAGCGTCGACGGGGGAGCTAACTATGGCTACACCTTC. Protein sequence: CASSVDGGANYGYTF.

The chain joins TRBV5-1 to TRBJ2-5; D could derive from TRBD1 or TRBD2 (6 bases each). The CDR3 extends over 15 amino acids. The germline V gene encodes CDR1 SGHRS and CDR2 YFSETQ. Trimming stripped 2 bases from V and 3 bases from J, with 14 bases between. The CDR3 protein is CASSLGGGPEETQYF. The CDR3 coding sequence is TGCGCCAGCAGCTTAGGAGGGGGGCCGGAAGAGACCCAGTACTTC.

DNA of the CDR3: TGTGCCAGCAGACAATCGGCAGGGCCAAATGAAAAACTGTTTTTT. This translates into CASRQSAGPNEKLFF. The rearrangement uses TRBV7-8 and TRBJ1-4; TRBD1 is a possible D gene (5 bases). The V end was cut by 6 bases, the J end by 5 bases, with 16 bases between. From germline, CDR1 is SGHVS and CDR2 FQNEAQ. The CDR3 covers 15 residues.

CDR3 DNA: TGCGCCAGCAGCTTGGGCCCACTTGACAGGGCGAATGAGCAGTTCTTC. This encodes CASSLGPLDRANEQFF. The chain links TRBV5-1 to TRBJ2-1, with 7 bases identical to TRBD1. The CDR3 totals 16 residues. Germline-derived CDR1 and CDR2 are SGHRS and YFSETQ. V trimming: 0 bases; J trimming: 7 bases; junction bases outside the gene matches: 10.

This clonotype was seen a handful of times. V gene TRBV13 combines with J gene TRBJ2-1; perhaps TRBD2 as D (5 bases). V was cut by 0 bases and J by 13 bases, with 13 bases left in between. The CDR3 has 13 amino acids. Looked up from germline, CDR1 is PRHDT and CDR2 is FYEKMQ (reference sequence). CDR3 sequence reads: CASSLGAELGQFF. CDR3 in DNA: TGTGCCAGCAGCTTAGGAGCGGAGCTTGGCCAGTTCTTC.

The gene calls are TRBV3-1 and TRBJ2-7; the D gene is possibly TRBD1 (5 bases). Germline CDR1 LGHDT, CDR2 YNNKEL (reference sequence). The CDR3 consists of 15 residues. V was clipped by 4 bases and J by 4 bases, with 17 bases between them. CDR3 sequence (DNA): TGTGCCAGCAGCCCGGACAAGGCGGTCGAATACGAGCAGTACTTC. Its protein product is CASSPDKAVEYEQYF.